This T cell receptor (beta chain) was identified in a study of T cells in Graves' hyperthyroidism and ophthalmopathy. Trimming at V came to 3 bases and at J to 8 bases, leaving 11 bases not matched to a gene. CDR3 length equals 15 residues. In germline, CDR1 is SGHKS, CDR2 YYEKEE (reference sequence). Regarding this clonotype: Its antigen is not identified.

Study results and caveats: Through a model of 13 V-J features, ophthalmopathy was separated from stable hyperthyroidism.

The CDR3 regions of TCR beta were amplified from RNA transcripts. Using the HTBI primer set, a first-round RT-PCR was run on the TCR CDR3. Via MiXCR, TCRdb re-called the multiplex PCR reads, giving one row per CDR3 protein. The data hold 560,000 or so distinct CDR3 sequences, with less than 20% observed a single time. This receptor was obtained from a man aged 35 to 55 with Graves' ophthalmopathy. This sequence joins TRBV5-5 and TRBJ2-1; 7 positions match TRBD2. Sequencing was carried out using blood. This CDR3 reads CASSSLGRAGDEQFF. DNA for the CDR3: TGTGCCAGCAGCTCGCTTGGGCGGGCGGGGGATGAGCAGTTCTTC.